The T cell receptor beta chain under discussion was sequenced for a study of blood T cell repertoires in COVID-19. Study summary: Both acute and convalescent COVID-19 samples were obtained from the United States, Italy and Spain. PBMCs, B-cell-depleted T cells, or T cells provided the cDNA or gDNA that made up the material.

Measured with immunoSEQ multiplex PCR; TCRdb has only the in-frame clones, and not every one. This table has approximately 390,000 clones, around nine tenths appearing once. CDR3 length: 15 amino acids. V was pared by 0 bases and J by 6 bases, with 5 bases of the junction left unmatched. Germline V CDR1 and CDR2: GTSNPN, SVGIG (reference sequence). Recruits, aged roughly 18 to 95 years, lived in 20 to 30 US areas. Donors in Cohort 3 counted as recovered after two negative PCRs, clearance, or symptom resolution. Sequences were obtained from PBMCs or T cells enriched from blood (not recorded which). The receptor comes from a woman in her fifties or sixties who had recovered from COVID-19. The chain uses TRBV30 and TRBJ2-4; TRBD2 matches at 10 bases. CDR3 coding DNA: TGTGCCTGGAGTGTTCCTAGCGGGGGCCTAAACATTCAGTACTTC. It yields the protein CAWSVPSGGLNIQYF.